This passage covers 12 T cell receptor beta chains from one sample sequenced in a study of T cells in Graves' hyperthyroidism and ophthalmopathy. What was amplified from RNA transcripts were TCR beta CDR3 regions. During a first-round RT-PCR of the TCR CDR3, the HTBI primer set was used. In TCRdb, the multiplex PCR reads were re-called with MiXCR into one record per CDR3 protein. This table holds 660,000 or so distinct CDR3 sequences, around 21% found once. The sample comprised blood. Receptors were obtained from a man aged 30-40 years with Graves' ophthalmopathy.

The sample holds a few counts of this clonotype. This rearrangement joins TRBV13 to TRBJ2-1, with 8 positions matching TRBD2. The CDR3 totals 15 residues. Germline CDR1 and CDR2: PRHDT and FYEKMQ (reference sequence). V shed 8 bases, J shed 4 bases, and the junction held 10 bases outside the gene matches. The CDR3 region has the DNA TGTGCCAGCGGCGGGCGGCGGGAGGTTTACAATGAGCAGTTCTTC. It yields the protein CASGGRREVYNEQFF.

The chain employs TRBV20-1 and TRBJ1-1; D not certain. Germline values: CDR1 DFQATT, CDR2 SNEGSKA (reference sequence). The length of the CDR3 is 12 residues. V was shortened by 1 base and J by 4 bases, with 7 bases between the two germline ends. The chain's CDR3 is CSARGTTTEAFF. DNA of the CDR3: TGCAGTGCTAGAGGGACCACCACTGAAGCTTTCTTT.

This chain joins TRBV6-2 or TRBV6-3 and TRBJ2-1; weak D call: TRBD1 (5 bases). The CDR3 has 13 residues. The germline CDR1 and CDR2 sequences are MNHEY and SVGEGT. Trimming cost V 3 bases and J 6 bases, with 9 bases left between them. CDR3 nucleotide sequence: TGTGCCAGCAGTTATCGACAGCTCAATGAGCAGTTCTTC. Protein sequence: CASSYRQLNEQFF.

CDR3 coding DNA: TGCAGTGCTAGAGATTTAGGGGGTACCGGGGAGCTGTTTTTT. The encoded protein is CSARDLGGTGELFF. The chain carries TRBV20-1 and TRBJ2-2, with D maybe TRBD1 (6 bases). Germline V lookup: CDR1 DFQATT, CDR2 SNEGSKA (reference sequence). V was pared by 0 bases and J by 5 bases, with 10 bases between. This CDR3 contains 14 residues.

The chain uses TRBV27 and TRBJ2-3; 14 nucleotides match TRBD2. The length of the CDR3 is 16 residues. V lost 5 bases to trimming and J lost 6 bases; unmatched junction nucleotides: 7. Looked up from germline, CDR1 is MNHEY and CDR2 is SMNVEV (reference sequence). CDR3 sequence: CASSPRTSGRMDTQYF. The CDR3 nucleotides are TGTGCCAGCAGTCCCCGGACTAGCGGGAGGATGGATACGCAGTATTTT.

This chain connects TRBV20-1 to TRBJ2-7; 11 bases line up with TRBD1. Germline loops: CDR1 DFQATT, CDR2 SNEGSKA (reference sequence). The CDR3 length is 17 residues. Trimming cost V 4 bases and J 1 base; bases outside gene matches: 12. The CDR3 reads CSAMWTGGRGSSYEQYF. The DNA of the CDR3 is TGCAGTGCTATGTGGACAGGGGGCAGGGGTAGTTCCTACGAGCAGTACTTC.

This clonotype has a count of ten or more. This rearrangement joins TRBV5-1 to TRBJ1-2; D is unresolved. CDR3 length: 14 residues. Trimming pared 0 bases from V and 4 bases from J, leaving 10 bases between. The germline gives CDR1 SGHRS, CDR2 YFSETQ. The CDR3 loop is CASSLDDGIYGYTF. In DNA form, the CDR3 reads TGCGCCAGCAGCTTGGATGACGGGATCTATGGCTACACCTTC.

The CDR3 DNA reads TGTGCCACCAGTGATTCTGCTAGCGGGTGGTACAATGAGCAGTTCTTC. Protein sequence: CATSDSASGWYNEQFF. V is TRBV24-1 and J is TRBJ2-1; TRBD2 aligns across 8 bases. V was clipped by 2 bases and J by 4 bases; unmatched bases: 6. The germline V gene has CDR1 KGHDR and CDR2 SFDVKD. The CDR3 spans 16 residues.

There are a few counts of this clonotype. The CDR3 DNA sequence: TGCGCCAGCAGCCAAGATCTTGAAAGGGGTTTGAACACCGGGGAGCTGTTTTTT. The encoded protein is CASSQDLERGLNTGELFF. This chain uses TRBV4-3 with TRBJ2-2; maybe TRBD1 (5 bases). The germline V gene encodes CDR1 LGHNA and CDR2 YSLEER. The length of the CDR3 is 18 residues. V gave up 0 bases and J gave up 1 base, with 15 bases separating them.

V gene TRBV7-2 combines with J gene TRBJ1-5; the D gene is possibly TRBD1 (6 bases). This CDR3 comprises 14 residues. Per germline, CDR1 SGHTA and CDR2 FQGNSA. V dropped 3 bases and J dropped 5 bases, with 11 bases sitting between them. The CDR3 protein is CASSLVGAHQPQHF. CDR3 DNA: TGTGCCAGCAGCTTGGTGGGGGCCCATCAGCCCCAGCATTTT.

This clonotype was observed many times. V usage is TRBV11-2 and J usage is TRBJ2-7, with D possibly TRBD1 on 6 matching bases. CDR1 and CDR2 (germline): SGHAT, FQNNGV. This CDR3 is built from 12 residues. The V end was cut by 5 bases, the J end by 7 bases, with 12 bases between. CDR3 sequence (DNA): TGTGCCAGCAGCGCACGCAGGGGAGAGCAGTACTTC. It translates to CASSARRGEQYF.

The rearrangement joins TRBV24-1 to TRBJ2-1; no firm D call. CDR3 size: 16 residues. Germline values: CDR1 KGHDR, CDR2 SFDVKD. V lost 4 bases and J 1 base, leaving 13 bases between the germline ends. This chain's CDR3 is CATSDVDPTSYNEQFF. Here the CDR3 DNA reads TGTGCCACCAGTGACGTTGACCCAACTTCCTACAATGAGCAGTTCTTC.